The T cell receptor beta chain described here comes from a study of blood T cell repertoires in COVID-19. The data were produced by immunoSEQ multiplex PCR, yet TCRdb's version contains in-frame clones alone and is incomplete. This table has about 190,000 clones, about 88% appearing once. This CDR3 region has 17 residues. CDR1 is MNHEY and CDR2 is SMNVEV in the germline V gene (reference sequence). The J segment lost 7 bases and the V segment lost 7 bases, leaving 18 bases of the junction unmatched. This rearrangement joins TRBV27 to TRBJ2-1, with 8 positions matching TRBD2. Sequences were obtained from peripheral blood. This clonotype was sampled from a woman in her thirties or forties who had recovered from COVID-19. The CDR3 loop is CASKRREALLTGNEQFF. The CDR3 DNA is TGTGCCAGCAAGAGGCGGGAGGCCCTCCTGACGGGGAATGAGCAGTTCTTC.